Each of the 19 T cell receptor beta chains below was sequenced from the same sample in a study of a mutant IDH1 vaccine in newly diagnosed glioma. Time point: baseline, week 1 (first vaccination visit). The treatment is: pre-vaccination baseline after standard-of-care therapy. TCRdb keeps only in-frame clones here, not all; method: immunoSEQ multiplex PCR. This sample has about 54,000 clones; 80% to 90% occur once, and the top ten carry about 21%. The specimen was PBMCs, collected from a glioma patient treated with radiotherapy, temozolomide or both. These TCRs come from a man in his late teens or twenties with glioma.

The chain combines TRBV2 with TRBJ1-6; no reliable D call. Between the trimmed V and J ends, which lost 1 base and 3 bases, there was a span of 7 bases. The germline V gene has CDR1 SNHLY and CDR2 FYNNEI. CDR3 size: 15 residues. The CDR3 region is CASSEEAGYNSPLHF. CDR3 nucleotides: TGTGCCAGCAGTGAAGAGGCAGGCTATAATTCACCCCTCCACTTT.

J is TRBJ2-7 and V is TRBV5-5; 8 nucleotides agree with TRBD1. Unmatched junction bases numbered 9, after V lost 5 bases and J lost 2 bases. The germline V gene encodes CDR1 SGHKS and CDR2 YYEKEE (reference sequence). The CDR3 is 15 residues long. The CDR3 region is CASRDRGSGAYEQYF. CDR3 nucleotide sequence: TGTGCCAGCAGAGACAGGGGTTCGGGAGCCTACGAGCAGTACTTC.

The chain carries TRBV5-1 and TRBJ1-3; 9 bases are shared with TRBD1. The CDR3 covers 15 residues. Germline lookup yields CDR1 SGHRS and CDR2 YFSETQ. V lost 4 bases and J lost 4; bases outside the gene matches: 6. The CDR3 reads CASSVGQGRGNTIYF. DNA of the CDR3: TGCGCCAGCAGCGTGGGACAGGGTCGGGGAAACACCATATATTTT. Together with reference TRBV5-1 and TRBJ1-3, the CDR3 gives the full variable domain: KAGVTQTPRYLIKTRGQQVTLSCSPISGHRSVSWYQQTPGQGLQFLFEYFSETQRNKGNFPGRFSGRQFSNSRSEMNVSTLELGDSALYLCASSVGQGRGNTIYFGEGSWLTVV.

The CDR3 DNA sequence: TGTGCCAGCAGCGTTTTTCGGGAGGGTGAGCAGTTCTTC. This codes for CASSVFREGEQFF. This chain connects TRBV9 to TRBJ2-1; 8 bases fit TRBD2. The CDR3 spans 13 residues. Germline V gene data show CDR1 as SGDLS and CDR2 as YYNGEE. V shed 2 bases, J shed 9 bases, and the junction held 4 bases outside the gene matches.

The J gene is TRBJ1-1, the V gene TRBV7-9; possibly TRBD1 for D (5 bases). The germline V gene has CDR1 SEHNR and CDR2 FQNEAQ (reference sequence). The ends were cut back, 5 bases at V and 6 bases at J, with 16 bases in the middle. There are 14 residues in the CDR3. CDR3 amino acids: CASSPEVGGPEAFF. DNA of the CDR3: TGTGCCAGCAGCCCAGAGGTGGGGGGACCTGAAGCTTTCTTT.

J is TRBJ1-2 and V is TRBV4-2, with 9 nucleotides matching TRBD1. The germline CDR1 and CDR2 sequences are LGHNA and YNFKEQ. The CDR3 totals 17 residues. Trimming removed 3 bases from V and 2 bases from J; junction bases left unmatched: 10. CDR3 in amino acids: CASSQPGGDRENYGYTF. The CDR3 DNA reads TGTGCCAGCAGCCAGCCCGGAGGGGACAGGGAGAACTATGGCTACACCTTC.

The J gene is TRBJ1-1, the V gene TRBV7-2; D call uncertain. Trimming cost V 4 bases and J 0 bases, with 9 bases left between them. The CDR3 consists of 14 residues. Germline CDR1 SGHTA, CDR2 FQGNSA. The CDR3: CASSSLHLNTEAFF. CDR3 sequence (DNA): TGTGCCAGCAGCTCGCTTCACCTGAACACTGAAGCTTTCTTT.

This sequence joins TRBV4-3 and TRBJ2-7; D is perhaps TRBD1 (6 bases). V lost 1 base, J lost 2 bases, and 12 bases lay in between. This CDR3 is built from 15 residues. Germline-derived CDR1 and CDR2 are LGHNA and YSLEER. The CDR3 DNA reads as TGCGCCAGCAGCCAAGGCAGGGGCCACCCCTACGAGCAGTACTTC. Its protein product is CASSQGRGHPYEQYF.

This rearrangement joins TRBV30 to TRBJ1-1, with D tentatively TRBD1 (6 bases). CDR1 and CDR2 (germline): GTSNPN, SVGIG (reference sequence). The germline V and J ends were trimmed by 0 bases and 7 bases, with 18 bases remaining between them. CDR3 length: 15 residues. This CDR3 is CAWSVMPSGAYEAFF. The CDR3 coding sequence is TGTGCCTGGAGTGTAATGCCCTCAGGGGCGTATGAAGCTTTCTTT.

The J gene is TRBJ1-2, the V gene TRBV7-8, with D possibly TRBD1 on 6 matching bases. Looked up from germline, CDR1 is SGHVS and CDR2 is FQNEAQ. The CDR3 runs 16 residues. The V gene lost 5 bases and the J gene lost 4 bases, with 20 bases spanning the gap. Here the CDR3 DNA reads TGTGCCAGCAGCCCAGCTTTAGGGGGTAGGGGCTATGGCTACACCTTC. It specifies CASSPALGGRGYGYTF. The variable domain in full, with the rest retrieved from reference TRBV7-8 and TRBJ1-2, is GAGVSQSPRYKVAKRGQDVALRCDPISGHVSLFWYQQALGQGPEFLTYFQNEAQLDKSGLPSDRFFAERPEGSVSTLKIQRTQQEDSAVYLCASSPALGGRGYGYTFGSGTRLTVV.

The chain carries TRBV27 and TRBJ1-1; D is perhaps TRBD1 (6 bases). Germline V gene lookup returns CDR1 MNHEY and CDR2 SMNVEV (reference sequence). CDR3 length: 15 residues. V was trimmed by 5 bases and J by 0 bases, leaving 13 bases between them. The CDR3 bases are TGTGCCAGCAGTCCTATGACAGGACTGAACACTGAAGCTTTCTTT. Translated: CASSPMTGLNTEAFF.

This clone was recorded a few times. The chain carries TRBV5-1 and TRBJ1-4; 7 nucleotides align to TRBD1. In germline, CDR1 is SGHRS, CDR2 YFSETQ. After removal of 5 bases from V and 4 bases from J, the junction contained 8 bases not matched to a gene. The CDR3 length is 15 residues. CDR3 nucleotide sequence: TGCGCCAGCAGACCAGGGGGAGGAGGTAATGAAAAACTGTTTTTT. Translation gives CASRPGGGGNEKLFF.

The rearrangement uses TRBV6-5 and TRBJ2-7; 8 bases fit TRBD1. Germline loops: CDR1 MNHEY, CDR2 SVGAGI. With 6 bases clipped from V and 6 bases from J, the junction kept 7 bases outside the gene matches. There are 13 residues in the CDR3. The CDR3 DNA is TGTGCCAGCAGCCTGGGGACAGGCTTCGAGCAGTACTTC. Amino acids: CASSLGTGFEQYF.

The V and J genes are TRBV6-6 and TRBJ2-2, with D possibly being TRBD2 (5 bases). Germline assignment: CDR1 MNHNY and CDR2 SVGAGI (reference sequence). This CDR3 comprises 15 residues. Deletions cut 0 bases from V and 0 bases from J, with 5 bases between. CDR3 amino acids: CASSYSDSNTGELFF. The DNA of the CDR3 is TGTGCCAGCAGTTACTCGGACTCGAACACCGGGGAGCTGTTTTTT.

This rearrangement joins TRBV28 to TRBJ2-4; D is possibly TRBD2 (5 bases). The length of the CDR3 is 14 residues. V was pared by 3 bases and J by 7 bases, with 13 bases between. Germline V gene lookup returns CDR1 MDHEN and CDR2 SYDVKM. In DNA form, the CDR3 reads TGTGCCAGCAGTTTCCGCCAGGAGGTCAACATTCAGTACTTC. Its translation: CASSFRQEVNIQYF. Combining the CDR3 with reference TRBV28 and TRBJ2-4 gives the whole variable domain DVKVTQSSRYLVKRTGEKVFLECVQDMDHENMFWYRQDPGLGLRLIYFSYDVKMKEKGDIPEGYSVSREKKERFSLILESASTNQTSMYLCASSFRQEVNIQYFGAGTRLSVL.

V gene TRBV10-3 combines with J gene TRBJ1-5, with no clear D. This CDR3 spans 15 amino acids. V lost 1 base and J lost 3, with 10 bases in between. CDR1 ENHRY and CDR2 SYGVKD come from the germline V gene. This CDR3 is CAISELGGSNQPQHF. The CDR3 coding sequence is TGTGCCATCAGTGAGTTAGGCGGTTCCAATCAGCCCCAGCATTTT.

The V gene is TRBV7-9, the J gene TRBJ2-7; 11 bases are shared with TRBD1. Trimming cost V 3 bases and J 5 bases; bases outside gene matches: 6. The CDR3 spans 15 residues. In germline, CDR1 is SEHNR, CDR2 FQNEAQ (reference sequence). CDR3 DNA: TGTGCCAGCAGCTTCCAAAGGACAGGGGGCAACGAGCAGTACTTC. It is translated as CASSFQRTGGNEQYF.

Many counts were recorded for this clone. The J gene is TRBJ1-1, the V gene TRBV11-1; D gene uncertain. The CDR3 has 12 residues. V gave up 5 bases and J gave up 11 bases, with 15 bases separating them. In germline, CDR1 is SGHAT, CDR2 FQDESV (reference sequence). The CDR3 here is CASSPRTGWAFF. DNA for the CDR3: TGTGCCAGCAGCCCCCGGACGGGTTGGGCTTTCTTT.

This clone came up a few times. The chain combines TRBV5-4 with TRBJ1-1; no clear D gene. V was clipped by 2 bases and J by 1 base, with 3 bases between them. Germline values: CDR1 SGHNT, CDR2 YYREEE (reference sequence). The CDR3 is 12 residues long. Here the CDR3 reads CASSFGNTEAFF. As DNA, the CDR3 is TGTGCCAGCAGCTTTGGGAACACTGAAGCTTTCTTT.